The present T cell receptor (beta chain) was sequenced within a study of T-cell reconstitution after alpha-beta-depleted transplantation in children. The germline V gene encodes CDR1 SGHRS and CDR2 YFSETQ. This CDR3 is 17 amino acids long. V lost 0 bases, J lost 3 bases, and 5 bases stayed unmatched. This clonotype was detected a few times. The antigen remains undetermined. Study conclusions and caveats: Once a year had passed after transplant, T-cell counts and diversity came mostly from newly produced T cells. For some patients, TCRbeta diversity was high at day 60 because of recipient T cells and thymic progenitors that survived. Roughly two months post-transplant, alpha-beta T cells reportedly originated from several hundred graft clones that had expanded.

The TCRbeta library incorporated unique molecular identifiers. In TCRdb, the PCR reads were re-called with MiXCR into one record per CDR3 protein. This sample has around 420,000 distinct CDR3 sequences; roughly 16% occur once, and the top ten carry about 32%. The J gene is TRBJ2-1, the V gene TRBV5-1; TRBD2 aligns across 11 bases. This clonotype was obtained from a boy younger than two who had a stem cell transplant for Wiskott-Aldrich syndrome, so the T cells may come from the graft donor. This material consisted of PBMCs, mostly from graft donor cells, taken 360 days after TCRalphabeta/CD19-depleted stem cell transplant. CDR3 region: CASSLGPTSGIYNEQFF. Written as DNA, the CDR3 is TGCGCCAGCAGCTTGGGGCCGACTAGCGGGATCTACAATGAGCAGTTCTTC.